This T cell receptor (beta chain) was sequenced for a study of OX40 agonist ivuxolimab in advanced cancers. This table comes from immunoSEQ multiplex PCR, and its TCRdb copy is limited to in-frame clones, with some not included. This table holds 60,000 to 95,000 clones, about nine tenths found once. Overall study findings and caveats: Several nonresponders also turned out to have low normalized T-cell clonal expansion.

Per the germline V gene, CDR1 is SEHNR and CDR2 is FQNEAQ (reference sequence). This CDR3 is built from 17 residues. V was cut by 5 bases and J by 6 bases, with 22 bases left in between. Comment on this clone: The antigen is unknown.

Material: CD4+ or CD8+ T cells sorted from blood, obtained in a trial of the OX40 agonist ivuxolimab. The sequence was obtained from an adult with an advanced solid tumor such as melanoma, head and neck, liver or kidney cancer. The genes are TRBV7-9 and TRBJ2-2; perhaps TRBD2 as D (6 bases). CDR3 region: CASSRGTAGIKSGELFF. DNA of the CDR3: TGTGCCAGCAGCCGAGGGACGGCGGGAATTAAGTCCGGGGAGCTGTTTTTT. Complete variable domain (other parts from reference TRBV7-9 and TRBJ2-2): DTGVSQNPRHKITKRGQNVTFRCDPISEHNRLYWYRQTLGQGPEFLTYFQNEAQLEKSRLLSDRFSAERPKGSFSTLEIQRTEQGDSAMYLCASSRGTAGIKSGELFFGEGSRLTVL.